This T cell receptor (beta chain) is drawn from a study of CD8+ T cells in alopecia areata. About the research overall: People stayed on tofacitinib for 6 to 18 months, then stopped the drug for 6 months. The percentage of affected scalp area served as the score of severity for treated patients.

The authors extracted RNA and reverse transcribed it into cDNA as the sequencing template. Profiled with immunoSEQ multiplex PCR; TCRdb holds only in-frame clones, not every one. The table has some 170,000 clones, roughly 50% seen once. This sample's treatment: oral pan-JAK inhibitor, 5-10 mg twice daily. This receptor was taken from a human donor with alopecia areata. Material: CD4+ T cells sorted from blood, obtained at approximately week 56, from a patient treated with tofacitinib.

CDR3 DNA: TGCAGCGTTAGTACCCTCCACAGTTGGTATGGCTACACCTTC. The encoded protein is CSVSTLHSWYGYTF. The chain employs TRBV29-1 and TRBJ1-2; D uncertain. The CDR3 covers 14 residues. The germline V gene encodes CDR1 SQVTM and CDR2 ANQGSEA. The V end lost 5 bases, the J end lost 5 bases, and 18 bases lay between the germline ends.